This passage covers 13 T cell receptor beta chains from one sample sequenced in a study of T-cell reconstitution after alpha-beta-depleted transplantation in children. Preparation of the TCRbeta library involved a method that used unique molecular identifiers. TCRdb reanalysed the PCR reads using MiXCR and keeps one entry per CDR3 protein. The sample contains about 210,000 distinct CDR3 sequences, approximately 15% of which appear only once. The specimen was PBMCs, mostly from graft donor cells, collected 360 days after TCRalphabeta/CD19-depleted stem cell transplant. The receptor set was obtained from a male patient aged 2-10 years who had a stem cell transplant for acute lymphoblastic leukemia, so the T cells may come from the graft donor.

This clonotype has a handful of counts. The chain combines TRBV20-1 with TRBJ2-7; TRBD1 might be the D (7 bases). Germline loops: CDR1 DFQATT, CDR2 SNEGSKA (reference sequence). Trimming shortened V by 3 bases and J by 3 bases, and 12 bases separated the two germline ends. The CDR3 sequence is 13 residues long. CDR3 loop: CSARGQGGYEQYF. The CDR3, as DNA: TGCAGTGCTAGGGGGCAGGGGGGCTACGAGCAGTACTTC.

This clonotype was detected many times. The rearrangement uses TRBV12-3 or TRBV12-4 and TRBJ2-7; 11 bases map to TRBD1. This CDR3 has 16 residues. With V trimmed by 7 bases and J by 0 bases, 8 bases remained unmatched. CDR3 in amino acids: CASTIGGTGGSYEQYF. CDR3 in DNA: TGTGCCAGCACCATAGGGGGGACAGGGGGCTCCTACGAGCAGTACTTC.

J is TRBJ2-1 and V is TRBV7-9, with D possibly matching TRBD1 (5 bases). Germline V CDR1 and CDR2: SEHNR, FQNEAQ (reference sequence). CDR3 length: 10 amino acids. With 3 bases removed from V and 14 bases from J, the gap between germline ends came to 8 bases. The CDR3 DNA sequence: TGTGCCAGCAGCTTGGTCAGGGAGTTCTTC. This codes for CASSLVREFF.

This chain links TRBV10-3 with TRBJ2-7, with 8 positions matching TRBD1. This CDR3 region has 15 residues. V was pared by 10 bases and J by 2 bases, with 13 bases of the junction left unmatched. The V gene's germline CDR1 is ENHRY and CDR2 SYGVKD. The CDR3 region is CATEGDRKLPYEQYF. For the CDR3, the DNA is TGTGCCACCGAGGGGGACAGGAAACTCCCCTACGAGCAGTACTTC.

This clonotype was observed a few times. This chain connects TRBV12-3 or TRBV12-4 to TRBJ2-7; D uncertain. V gave up 6 bases and J gave up 0 bases, with 12 bases separating them. The length of the CDR3 is 14 residues. The CDR3 DNA sequence: TGTGCCAGCAGACCCAATCAGGCCTCCTACGAGCAGTACTTC. It codes for CASRPNQASYEQYF.

The V call is TRBV12-5, the J call TRBJ2-1, with 8 positions matching TRBD1. This CDR3 has 15 amino acids. The germline V gene encodes CDR1 LGHNT and CDR2 FRNRAP. Trimming at V came to 4 bases and at J to 0 bases, leaving 2 bases not matched to a gene. This CDR3 reads CASGSGQGSYNEQFF. The DNA for the CDR3 is TGTGCTAGTGGTTCTGGACAGGGCTCCTACAATGAGCAGTTCTTC. Complete variable domain (other parts from reference TRBV12-5 and TRBJ2-1): DARVTQTPRHKVTEMGQEVTMRCQPILGHNTVFWYRQTMMQGLELLAYFRNRAPLDDSGMPKDRFSAEMPDATLATLKIQPSEPRDSAVYFCASGSGQGSYNEQFFGPGTRLTVL.

This chain connects TRBV7-9 to TRBJ2-7; no definite D call. Trimming stripped 0 bases from V and 3 bases from J, with 9 bases between. The germline gives CDR1 SEHNR, CDR2 FQNEAQ (reference sequence). This CDR3 is 14 amino acids long. CDR3 in DNA: TGTGCCAGCAGCTTAGCTAGCAGACTCTACGAGCAGTACTTC. Its translation is CASSLASRLYEQYF.

The table lists this clonotype with a few counts. This chain joins TRBV12-3 or TRBV12-4 and TRBJ2-7; D may correspond to TRBD1 or TRBD2 (6 bases each). Trimming removed 6 bases at V and 4 bases at J, with 13 bases between. This CDR3 comprises 13 residues. The chain's CDR3 is CASRLGGRYEQYF. CDR3 DNA: TGTGCCAGCAGACTAGGGGGGCGATACGAGCAGTACTTC.

The chain employs TRBV3-1 and TRBJ1-6; 7 bases line up with TRBD1. With V trimmed by 6 bases and J by 3 bases, 5 bases remained unmatched. This CDR3 is 15 amino acids long. Per germline, CDR1 LGHDT and CDR2 YNNKEL (reference sequence). Written as DNA, the CDR3 is TGTGCCAGCAGGGAGGGACAGATCTATAATTCACCCCTCCACTTT. As protein: CASREGQIYNSPLHF.

In this sample, this clonotype turned up a few times. The chain employs TRBV12-3 or TRBV12-4 and TRBJ2-5, with 9 bases matching TRBD1. V lost 4 bases and J lost 2; bases outside the gene matches: 5. CDR3 size: 15 residues. The CDR3 loop is CASSWDRVPQETQYF. The DNA for the CDR3 is TGTGCCAGCAGTTGGGACAGGGTCCCTCAAGAGACCCAGTACTTC.

The chain employs TRBV6-4 and TRBJ2-3; tentative D call: TRBD2 (5 bases). The germline V and J ends were trimmed by 2 bases and 1 base, with 10 bases remaining between them. From germline, CDR1 is MRHNA and CDR2 SNTAGT. CDR3 length equals 15 residues. The CDR3 region is CASSDEGAGTDTQYF. In DNA, the CDR3 is TGTGCCAGCAGTGACGAGGGTGCAGGCACAGATACGCAGTATTTT.

The chain is built from TRBV3-1 and TRBJ2-7; D not resolved. CDR3 length equals 12 residues. V was trimmed by 0 bases and J by 6 bases, leaving 6 bases between them. Germline values: CDR1 LGHDT, CDR2 YNNKEL (reference sequence). CDR3 protein: CASSQDLGEQYF. In DNA form, the CDR3 reads TGTGCCAGCAGCCAAGATCTGGGCGAGCAGTACTTC.

V gene TRBV20-1 combines with J gene TRBJ2-7, with D possibly matching TRBD1 (6 bases). The ends were cut back, 6 bases at V and 4 bases at J, with 22 bases in the middle. CDR3 length: 15 amino acids. Germline V gene data show CDR1 as DFQATT and CDR2 as SNEGSKA (reference sequence). The CDR3 coding sequence is TGCAGTGCCCGTTCCCACGGACAGTGGGTGTACGAGCAGTACTTC. Its protein product is CSARSHGQWVYEQYF.